Listed below are T cell receptor beta chains from one sample, sequenced in a study of T cell repertoires in cytomegalovirus infection. No antigens are known for them. In TCRdb, the reads were re-called with MiXCR into one record per CDR3 protein. The profile shows about a million distinct CDR3 sequences, 25% to 40% of them singletons. The sample was cultured CD8+ T cells from PBMCs, taken from culture after CMV antigen stimulation. The source of these receptors is a human donor in good health (CMV status not recorded). Some clones in this sample may be carry-over from other donors' samples. Both conserved end residues are trimmed from each CDR3. Clone size is shown for a subset of rows, as once, few, many or a class of expanded clone.

v_call: TRBV12-5; clone_size: few; cdr3_aa: ASGFWGPDVNTEAF
v_call: TRBV27; clone_size: NA; cdr3_aa: ASSLLGDSGNTIY
v_call: TRBV7-9; clone_size: NA; cdr3_aa: ASSLRDYT
v_call: TRBV24-1; clone_size: NA; cdr3_aa: ATSDYTGYNEQF
v_call: TRBV24-1; clone_size: NA; cdr3_aa: ATSISGGEPQH
v_call: TRBV10-3; clone_size: NA; cdr3_aa: AISSDSNYGYT
v_call: TRBV6-1; clone_size: NA; cdr3_aa: ASSDFGTGQGYT
v_call: TRBV7-8; clone_size: NA; cdr3_aa: ASSLVGPSNQPQH
v_call: TRBV12-3/TRBV12-4; clone_size: NA; cdr3_aa: ASALLGEKLF
v_call: TRBV19; clone_size: NA; cdr3_aa: ASSIVTGDYGYT
v_call: TRBV5-5; clone_size: NA; cdr3_aa: ASSLAGAGDEQF
v_call: TRBV20-1; clone_size: NA; cdr3_aa: SAMTGNNEQF
v_call: TRBV28; clone_size: few; cdr3_aa: ASSPGSARDNEQF
v_call: TRBV12-3/TRBV12-4; clone_size: once; cdr3_aa: ASKVTGGQPQH
v_call: TRBV12-5; clone_size: NA; cdr3_aa: ASGPGTIYGYT
v_call: TRBV6-2/TRBV6-3; clone_size: NA; cdr3_aa: ASRNSSSGGLVVRENTGELF
v_call: TRBV5-5; clone_size: many; cdr3_aa: ASSLARISNTEAF
v_call: TRBV7-6; clone_size: NA; cdr3_aa: ASSPTLLANTGELF
v_call: TRBV12-3/TRBV12-4; clone_size: NA; cdr3_aa: ASSSAGDTDTQY
v_call: TRBV7-9; clone_size: NA; cdr3_aa: ASSPSGRGWIGYT
v_call: TRBV12-3/TRBV12-4; clone_size: NA; cdr3_aa: ASSLWGGAYTEAF
v_call: TRBV27; clone_size: NA; cdr3_aa: ASSLSPTGPPAF
v_call: TRBV27; clone_size: NA; cdr3_aa: ASSPGGLAGGHSSYEQY
v_call: TRBV29-1; clone_size: NA; cdr3_aa: SVEDQVQGRVETQY
v_call: TRBV27; clone_size: few; cdr3_aa: ASSLAVDSYEQY
v_call: TRBV4-1; clone_size: NA; cdr3_aa: ASSPTGMGVMNTEAF
v_call: TRBV28; clone_size: NA; cdr3_aa: ASSIPERGGNSPLH
v_call: TRBV20-1; clone_size: NA; cdr3_aa: SARPDPYGGPLH
v_call: TRBV29-1; clone_size: NA; cdr3_aa: SVAAGGDYNEQF
v_call: TRBV12-5; clone_size: NA; cdr3_aa: ASGPPIKGGSQETQY
v_call: TRBV7-6; clone_size: NA; cdr3_aa: ASSSGTGGLIYEQY
v_call: TRBV6-5; clone_size: NA; cdr3_aa: ASSGVYDSPLH
v_call: TRBV5-1; clone_size: once; cdr3_aa: ARGLGNTGELF
v_call: TRBV19; clone_size: few; cdr3_aa: ASSILGFGETQY
v_call: TRBV6-5; clone_size: once; cdr3_aa: ASSASWNTEAF
v_call: TRBV10-3; clone_size: NA; cdr3_aa: AISEYQEETQY
v_call: TRBV15; clone_size: once; cdr3_aa: ATSVQENTGELF
v_call: TRBV7-6; clone_size: NA; cdr3_aa: ANSPSRANEQF
v_call: TRBV7-6; clone_size: NA; cdr3_aa: ASLGGKENTEAF
v_call: TRBV12-3/TRBV12-4; clone_size: few; cdr3_aa: ASSPRQVRDGYT
v_call: TRBV7-9; clone_size: many; cdr3_aa: ASSSPGANVLT
v_call: TRBV12-3/TRBV12-4; clone_size: NA; cdr3_aa: ASSPGQGLNYGYT
v_call: TRBV10-3; clone_size: few; cdr3_aa: AIGSNTEAF
v_call: TRBV6-1; clone_size: many; cdr3_aa: ASSAGSYEQY
v_call: TRBV6-1; clone_size: NA; cdr3_aa: ASRPQDYNEQF
v_call: TRBV10-1; clone_size: NA; cdr3_aa: ASSVEGNTGELF
v_call: TRBV7-9; clone_size: NA; cdr3_aa: ASSLAGVGRLQAQETQY
v_call: TRBV2; clone_size: NA; cdr3_aa: AGTGPSGNTIY
v_call: TRBV6-5; clone_size: NA; cdr3_aa: ASSYSGTVKETQY